This is a list of T cell receptor beta chains from one sample in a study of T cells after yellow fever vaccination. TCRdb re-analysed the 5' RACE reads in MiXCR, keeping a single row per CDR3 protein. The sample has roughly 500,000 distinct CDR3 sequences, about 19% seen once. Source: PBMCs, taken 15 days after the yellow fever booster vaccination. The receptors derive from a man aged 25-45 years who received the YFV17D yellow fever vaccine. CDR3s include the opening cysteine and the closing phenylalanine or tryptophan. D genes are given only for firm matches. Not every row has a clone size; where given, it reads once, few, many or a size class.

D	V	size	J	CDR3	DNA
TRBD2	TRBV4-3	few	TRBJ2-1	CASSQEAGGRNEQFF	TGCGCCAGCAGCCAAGAGGCGGGAGGACGGAATGAGCAGTTCTTC
NA	TRBV7-2	few	TRBJ2-3	CASSLGRKPNTDTQYF	TGTGCCAGCAGCTTAGGTAGGAAGCCAAACACAGATACGCAGTATTTT
NA	TRBV7-2	few	TRBJ2-5	CASSFLFGETQYF	TGTGCCAGCAGCTTTTTGTTTGGAGAGACCCAGTACTTC
NA	TRBV6-1	few	TRBJ2-5	CASRGLRGQLEVTQYF	TGTGCCAGCAGAGGGCTGCGGGGACAGTTGGAGGTGACCCAGTACTTC
NA	TRBV27	NA	TRBJ1-1	CASQSAGSSTEAFF	TGTGCCAGCCAGTCCGCGGGGTCGAGCACTGAAGCTTTCTTT
NA	TRBV10-1	few	TRBJ2-3	CASSGMTGSTDTQYF	TGCGCCAGCAGTGGAATGACGGGGAGCACAGATACGCAGTATTTT
NA	TRBV5-1	NA	TRBJ2-5	CASSSGVPQETQYF	TGCGCCAGCAGCTCGGGGGTTCCCCAAGAGACCCAGTACTTC
NA	TRBV12-3/TRBV12-4	many	TRBJ2-1	CASSEKGMLYNEQFF	TGTGCCAGCAGTGAGAAAGGAATGCTTTACAATGAGCAGTTCTTC
NA	TRBV7-2	NA	TRBJ2-7	CASSGGGAVYEQYF	TGTGCCAGCAGCGGCGGCGGGGCTGTATACGAGCAGTACTTC
TRBD2	TRBV29-1	few	TRBJ2-1	CSVEFGRHYNEQFF	TGCAGCGTTGAATTCGGGAGGCACTACAATGAGCAGTTCTTC
NA	TRBV7-3	few	TRBJ2-3	CASSWGSPADTQYF	TGTGCCAGCAGCTGGGGCTCTCCGGCAGATACGCAGTATTTT
NA	TRBV25-1	NA	TRBJ2-5	CASSDSSRGSQYF	TGTGCCAGCAGTGATTCGTCCCGCGGCTCCCAGTACTTC
TRBD1	TRBV5-1	few	TRBJ2-5	CASSWGQVGGGRQETQYF	TGCGCCAGCAGCTGGGGACAGGTCGGAGGGGGGAGACAAGAGACCCAGTACTTC
NA	TRBV6-5	NA	TRBJ2-7	CASSYLGQYEQYF	TGTGCCAGCAGTTACCTCGGACAGTACGAGCAGTACTTC
TRBD2	TRBV20-1	NA	TRBJ2-7	CSAGKAGTANYEQYF	TGCAGTGCTGGAAAAGCGGGGACTGCTAATTACGAGCAGTACTTC
NA	TRBV7-3	few	TRBJ2-3	CARAPLSTDTQYF	TGTGCCAGGGCACCGTTGTCTACAGATACGCAGTATTTT
TRBD1	TRBV6-5	few	TRBJ2-7	CASGYLGQGYEQYF	TGTGCCAGCGGCTATCTGGGACAGGGGTACGAGCAGTACTTC
TRBD2	TRBV27	few	TRBJ2-1	CASSPLAGLSYNEQFF	TGTGCCAGCAGTCCATTAGCGGGACTCTCCTACAATGAGCAGTTCTTC
NA	TRBV6-2/TRBV6-3	NA	TRBJ2-1	CASSYGERNEQFF	TGTGCCAGCAGTTACGGGGAGCGCAATGAGCAGTTCTTC
NA	TRBV7-7	few	TRBJ2-5	CASSTYRGVQETQYF	TGTGCTAGCAGCACTTACCGGGGCGTCCAAGAGACCCAGTACTTC